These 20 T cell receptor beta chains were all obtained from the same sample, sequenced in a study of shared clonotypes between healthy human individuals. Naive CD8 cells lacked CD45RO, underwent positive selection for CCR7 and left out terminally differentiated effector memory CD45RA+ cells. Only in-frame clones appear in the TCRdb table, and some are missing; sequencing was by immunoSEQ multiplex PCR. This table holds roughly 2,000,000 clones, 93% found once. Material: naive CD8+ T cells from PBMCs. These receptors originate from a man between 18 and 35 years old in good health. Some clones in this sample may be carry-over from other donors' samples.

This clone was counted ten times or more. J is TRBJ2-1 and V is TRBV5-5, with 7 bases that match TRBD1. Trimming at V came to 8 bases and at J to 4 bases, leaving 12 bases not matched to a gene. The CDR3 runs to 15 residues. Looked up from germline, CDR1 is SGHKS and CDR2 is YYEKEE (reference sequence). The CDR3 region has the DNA TGTGCCAGTACACACCGGGACAGCCTATACAATGAGCAGTTCTTC. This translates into CASTHRDSLYNEQFF. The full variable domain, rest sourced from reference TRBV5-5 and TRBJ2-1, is DAGVTQSPTHLIKTRGQQVTLRCSPISGHKSVSWYQQVLGQGPQFIFQYYEKEERGRGNFPDRFSARQFPNYSSELNVNALLLGDSALYLCASTHRDSLYNEQFFGPGTRLTVL.

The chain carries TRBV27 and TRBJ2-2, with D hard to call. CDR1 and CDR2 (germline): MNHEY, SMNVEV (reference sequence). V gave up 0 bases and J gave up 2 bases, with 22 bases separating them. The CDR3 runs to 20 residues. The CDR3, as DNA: TGTGCCAGCAGTTTATCTTTTAGTGTTGGGCGGCAGCTTAACACCGGGGAGCTGTTTTTT. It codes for CASSLSFSVGRQLNTGELFF.

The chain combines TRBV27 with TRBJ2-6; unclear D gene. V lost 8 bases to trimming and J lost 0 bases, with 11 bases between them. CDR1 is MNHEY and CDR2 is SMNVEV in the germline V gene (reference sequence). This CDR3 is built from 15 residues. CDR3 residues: CASSQIGSGANVLTF. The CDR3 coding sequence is TGTGCCAGCTCCCAGATCGGCTCTGGGGCCAACGTCCTGACTTTC.

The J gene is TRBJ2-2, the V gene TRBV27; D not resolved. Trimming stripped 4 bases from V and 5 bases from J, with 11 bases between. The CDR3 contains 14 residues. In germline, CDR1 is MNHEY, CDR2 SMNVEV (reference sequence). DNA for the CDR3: TGTGCCAGCAGTTACACCCAAGGGACCGGGGAGCTGTTTTTT. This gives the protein CASSYTQGTGELFF.

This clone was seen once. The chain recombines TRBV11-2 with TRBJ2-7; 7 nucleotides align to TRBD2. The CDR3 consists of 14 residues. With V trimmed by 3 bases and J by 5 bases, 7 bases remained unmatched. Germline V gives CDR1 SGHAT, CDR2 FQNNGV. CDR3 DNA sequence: TGTGCCAGCAGCTTCCTCGCGGGAGTGAACGAGCAGTACTTC. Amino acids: CASSFLAGVNEQYF.

CDR3 residues: CASSQFELAGYEQYF. DNA for the CDR3: TGCGCCAGCAGCCAATTCGAGCTAGCGGGGTACGAGCAGTACTTC. V gene TRBV4-3 combines with J gene TRBJ2-7, with 9 bases that match TRBD2. Germline values: CDR1 LGHNA, CDR2 YSLEER. The CDR3 spans 15 residues. V was pared by 2 bases and J by 4 bases, with 6 bases of the junction left unmatched.

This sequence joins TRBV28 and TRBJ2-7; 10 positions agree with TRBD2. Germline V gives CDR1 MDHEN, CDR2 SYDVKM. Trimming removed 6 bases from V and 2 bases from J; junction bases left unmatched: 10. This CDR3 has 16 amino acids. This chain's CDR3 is CASSERTSGYTYEQYF. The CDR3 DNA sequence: TGTGCCAGCAGCGAGAGGACTAGCGGCTATACCTACGAGCAGTACTTC.

The CDR3 here is CASSQDWAGEGETQYF. The CDR3 DNA follows: TGTGCCAGCAGCCAAGATTGGGCGGGAGAAGGAGAGACCCAGTACTTC. The chain links TRBV14 to TRBJ2-5, with 7 positions matching TRBD2. The V gene's germline CDR1 is SGHDN and CDR2 FVKESK. Losses at the gene ends were 0 bases for V and 4 bases for J; bases not matched to a gene: 8. The CDR3 consists of 16 residues.

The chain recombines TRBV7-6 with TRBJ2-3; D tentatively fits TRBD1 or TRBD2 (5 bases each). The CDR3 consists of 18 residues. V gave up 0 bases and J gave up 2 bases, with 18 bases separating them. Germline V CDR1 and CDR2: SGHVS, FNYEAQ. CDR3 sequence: CASSLAGGGRGITDTQYF. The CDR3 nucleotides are TGTGCCAGCAGCTTAGCTGGGGGTGGCCGTGGAATCACAGATACGCAGTATTTT.

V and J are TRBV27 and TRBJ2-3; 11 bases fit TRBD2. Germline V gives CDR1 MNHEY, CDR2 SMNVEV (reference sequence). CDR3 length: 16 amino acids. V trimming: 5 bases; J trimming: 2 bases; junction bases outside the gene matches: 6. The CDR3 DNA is TGTGCCAGCAGTCTCCGACTAGCGGGGCTCACAGATACGCAGTATTTT. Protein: CASSLRLAGLTDTQYF.

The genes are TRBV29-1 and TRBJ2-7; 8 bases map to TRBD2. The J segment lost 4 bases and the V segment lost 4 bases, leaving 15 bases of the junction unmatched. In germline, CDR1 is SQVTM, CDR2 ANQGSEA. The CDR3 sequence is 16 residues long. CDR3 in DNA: TGCAGCGTTGGGGGGATTTCGGGAGGGCCTGAGTACGAGCAGTACTTC. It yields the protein CSVGGISGGPEYEQYF.

CDR3 DNA: TGTGCCAGCAGCTATCCTCCCTTGACTAGCGGGAGGGCCGCAGATACGCAGTATTTT. It is translated as CASSYPPLTSGRAADTQYF. The chain carries TRBV11-1 and TRBJ2-3, with TRBD2 matching over 14 bases. V lost 4 bases to trimming and J lost 4 bases; unmatched junction nucleotides: 13. CDR3 length: 19 residues. CDR1 is SGHAT, CDR2 FQDESV, per germline (reference sequence).

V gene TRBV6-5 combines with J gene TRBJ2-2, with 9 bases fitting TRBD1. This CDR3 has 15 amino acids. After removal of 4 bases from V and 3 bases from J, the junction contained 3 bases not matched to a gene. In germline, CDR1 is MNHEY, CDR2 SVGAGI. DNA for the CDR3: TGTGCCAGCAGTTGGGGACAGGGCCACACCGGGGAGCTGTTTTTT. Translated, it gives CASSWGQGHTGELFF.

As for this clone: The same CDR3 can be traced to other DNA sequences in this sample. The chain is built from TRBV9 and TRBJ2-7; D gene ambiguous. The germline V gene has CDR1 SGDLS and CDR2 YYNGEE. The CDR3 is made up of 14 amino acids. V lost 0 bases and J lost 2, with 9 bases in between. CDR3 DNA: TGTGCCAGCAGCGTAGCTCACGGCGCCTACGAGCAGTACTTC. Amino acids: CASSVAHGAYEQYF.

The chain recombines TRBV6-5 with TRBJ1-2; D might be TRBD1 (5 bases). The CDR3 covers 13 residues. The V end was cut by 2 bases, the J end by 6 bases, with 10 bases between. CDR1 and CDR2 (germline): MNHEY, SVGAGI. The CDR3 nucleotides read TGTGCCAGCAGTTACGGGGGGATTGATGGCTACACCTTC. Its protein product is CASSYGGIDGYTF.

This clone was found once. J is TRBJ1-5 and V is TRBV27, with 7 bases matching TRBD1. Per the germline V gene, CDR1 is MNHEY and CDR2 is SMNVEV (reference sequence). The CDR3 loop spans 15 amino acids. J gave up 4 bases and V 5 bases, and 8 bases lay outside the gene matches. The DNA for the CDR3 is TGTGCCAGCAGTCCCCGGGACAGTACAAATCAGCCCCAGCATTTT. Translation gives CASSPRDSTNQPQHF.

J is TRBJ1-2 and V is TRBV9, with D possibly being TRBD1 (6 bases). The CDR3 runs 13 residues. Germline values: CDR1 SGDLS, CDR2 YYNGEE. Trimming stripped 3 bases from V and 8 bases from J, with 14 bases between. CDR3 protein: CASSAVQGNGYTF. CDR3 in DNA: TGTGCCAGCAGCGCTGTACAGGGAAACGGCTACACCTTC.

CDR3 DNA sequence: TGCAGCGTTGCGATGTCTAGTGAGCAGTTCTTC. Translating gives CSVAMSSEQFF. The chain carries TRBV29-1 and TRBJ2-1, with no clear D. Trimming pared 4 bases from V and 9 bases from J, leaving 10 bases between. The CDR3 has 11 amino acids. CDR1 is SQVTM and CDR2 is ANQGSEA in the germline V gene.

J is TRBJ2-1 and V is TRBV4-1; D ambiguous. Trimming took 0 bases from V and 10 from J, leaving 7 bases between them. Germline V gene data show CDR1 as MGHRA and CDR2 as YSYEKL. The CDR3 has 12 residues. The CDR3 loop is CASSQDRIEQFF. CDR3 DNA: TGCGCCAGCAGCCAAGATCGGATCGAGCAGTTCTTC.

The CDR3 bases are TGTGCCAGCAGCGGGGAAGGGGACAGCCGCACAGATACGCAGTATTTT. Amino acid sequence: CASSGEGDSRTDTQYF. V is TRBV7-8 and J is TRBJ2-3; 7 bases fit TRBD1. Germline CDR1 SGHVS, CDR2 FQNEAQ. Trimming cost V 5 bases and J 1 base; bases outside gene matches: 9. The CDR3 totals 16 residues.